Listed here are 32 T cell receptor beta chains from one sample, sequenced in a study of CD8+ T cells in alopecia areata. Extraction and reverse transcription of RNA yielded cDNA as the sequencing template. The protocol was immunoSEQ multiplex PCR, while the TCRdb copy is restricted to in-frame clones and leaves out a portion. The sample has roughly 200,000 clones; about 60% are singletons. The treatment here: oral pan-JAK inhibitor, 5-10 mg twice daily. The sequences come from CD4+ T cells sorted from blood, collected at week 4, from a patient treated with tofacitinib. The source of these receptors is a human donor with alopecia areata.

Of note for this clone: This same CDR3 is encoded by further DNA sequences in the sample. V is TRBV14 and J is TRBJ1-2; TRBD1 might be the D (5 bases). With 1 base removed from V and 5 bases from J, the gap between germline ends came to 11 bases. The CDR3 length is 14 residues. Germline V lookup: CDR1 SGHDN, CDR2 FVKESK. The CDR3 DNA sequence: TGTGCCAGCAGCCAAGGAACAGGACCTTATGGCTACACCTTC. Its translation: CASSQGTGPYGYTF. Supplemented by reference TRBV14 and TRBJ1-2, the full variable domain reads EAGVTQFPSHSVIEKGQTVTLRCDPISGHDNLYWYRRVMGKEIKFLLHFVKESKQDESGMPNNRFLAERTGGTYSTLKVQPAELEDSGVYFCASSQGTGPYGYTFGSGTRLTVV.

This clone was observed a few times. CDR3 amino acids: CASSPRQGEGSNQPQHF. Here the CDR3 DNA reads TGTGCCAGCTCACCACGACAGGGAGAGGGCAGCAATCAGCCCCAGCATTTT. The V gene is TRBV18, the J gene TRBJ1-5; 7 nucleotides line up with TRBD1. This CDR3 is built from 17 residues. Germline-derived CDR1 and CDR2 are KGHSH and LQKENI. V lost 1 base to trimming and J lost 1 base; unmatched junction nucleotides: 7.

This sequence joins TRBV5-1 and TRBJ1-2; D may be TRBD1 (6 bases). The germline V gene has CDR1 SGHRS and CDR2 YFSETQ. The V end was cut by 5 bases, the J end by 4 bases, with 12 bases between. CDR3 length: 13 amino acids. CDR3 sequence reads: CASRTGASYGYTF. DNA for the CDR3: TGCGCCAGCAGGACAGGCGCATCCTATGGCTACACCTTC.

This clone was found a few times. This rearrangement joins TRBV30 to TRBJ1-1; D unclear. Per the germline V gene, CDR1 is GTSNPN and CDR2 is SVGIG (reference sequence). There are 13 residues in the CDR3. V lost 4 bases and J 0 bases, leaving 9 bases between the germline ends. This CDR3 is CAWKGYLNTEAFF. CDR3 DNA: TGTGCCTGGAAGGGATACCTGAACACTGAAGCTTTCTTT. The entire variable domain, with the rest obtained from reference TRBV30 and TRBJ1-1, is as follows: SQTIHQWPATLVQPVGSPLSLECTVEGTSNPNLYWYRQAAGRGLQLLFYSVGIGQISSEVPQNLSASRPQDRQFILSSKKLLLSDSGFYLCAWKGYLNTEAFFGQGTRLTVV.

V gene TRBV4-1 combines with J gene TRBJ2-3; 7 nucleotides line up with TRBD2. CDR3 length: 18 residues. J lost 2 bases, V lost 2 bases, and 13 bases had no gene match. Germline assignment: CDR1 MGHRA and CDR2 YSYEKL. CDR3 in amino acids: CASSQTISGGSYTDTQYF. CDR3 nucleotides: TGCGCCAGCAGCCAAACTATCTCCGGGGGGTCTTACACAGATACGCAGTATTTT.

V is TRBV9 and J is TRBJ2-3; 7 nucleotides match TRBD2. V shed 0 bases, J shed 2 bases, and the junction held 6 bases outside the gene matches. This CDR3 is built from 16 residues. Germline lookup yields CDR1 SGDLS and CDR2 YYNGEE. The CDR3: CASSVEAGVYTDTQYF. The CDR3 DNA reads as TGTGCCAGCAGCGTAGAGGCGGGGGTGTACACAGATACGCAGTATTTT.

The table lists this clone with a count of one. V gene TRBV29-1 combines with J gene TRBJ1-1; D is possibly TRBD1 (6 bases). V shed 4 bases and J shed 4 bases, with 13 bases lying between them. There are 13 residues in the CDR3. Germline V gene sequence: CDR1 SQVTM, CDR2 ANQGSEA. CDR3 in amino acids: CSVVDSLGTEAFF. The CDR3 nucleotides read TGCAGCGTTGTGGACAGCTTGGGCACTGAAGCTTTCTTT.

With regard to this clone: At one end, the junction sequence differs from germline, possibly due to a read error. The genes are TRBV20-1 and TRBJ1-1; D not resolved. CDR1 is DFQATT and CDR2 is SNEGSKA in the germline V gene (reference sequence). This CDR3 is built from 11 residues. CDR3 sequence: CSARGQAEAFF. CDR3 coding DNA: TGCAGTGCTAGAGGGCAGGCAGAAGCTTTCTTC.

The chain is built from TRBV30 and TRBJ2-7; 11 nucleotides line up with TRBD1. V lost 2 bases and J lost 6; bases outside the gene matches: 6. Per the germline V gene, CDR1 is GTSNPN and CDR2 is SVGIG (reference sequence). This CDR3 has 14 residues. CDR3 amino acids: CAWSRGQGVGEQYF. Written as DNA, the CDR3 is TGTGCCTGGAGTCGGGGACAGGGGGTAGGCGAGCAGTACTTC. The full variable domain, completed using reference TRBV30 and TRBJ2-7, is SQTIHQWPATLVQPVGSPLSLECTVEGTSNPNLYWYRQAAGRGLQLLFYSVGIGQISSEVPQNLSASRPQDRQFILSSKKLLLSDSGFYLCAWSRGQGVGEQYFGPGTRLTVT.

This sequence joins TRBV30 and TRBJ1-4; D uncertain. V lost 0 bases, J lost 5 bases, and 7 bases lay in between. This CDR3 comprises 13 residues. CDR1 and CDR2 from the germline V gene are GTSNPN and SVGIG (reference sequence). As DNA, the CDR3 is TGTGCCTGGAGTGTACATACGAATGAAAAACTGTTTTTT. It translates to CAWSVHTNEKLFF.

Only one count was recorded for this clone. The genes are TRBV5-1 and TRBJ2-1, with 9 bases fitting TRBD2. With 5 bases clipped from V and 9 bases from J, the junction kept 12 bases outside the gene matches. Germline-derived CDR1 and CDR2 are SGHRS and YFSETQ. CDR3 length: 15 residues. CDR3 DNA sequence: TGCGCCAGCAGGGGAATTGCGGGGGGGCCGGTTGAGCAGTTCTTC. It yields the protein CASRGIAGGPVEQFF.

CDR3 DNA sequence: TGTGCCTGGAGGGCCCCCGACAAAAGTCATGGCTACACCTTC. Amino acids: CAWRAPDKSHGYTF. The chain is built from TRBV30 and TRBJ1-2; D not resolved. The CDR3 runs to 14 residues. The ends were cut back, 3 bases at V and 6 bases at J, with 17 bases in the middle. Germline V gene data show CDR1 as GTSNPN and CDR2 as SVGIG (reference sequence).

CDR3 in DNA: TGTGCCAGCAGCTTGGGGATAGCCAGGGGGCCGGAGACCCAGTACTTC. Its protein product is CASSLGIARGPETQYF. The rearrangement uses TRBV7-2 and TRBJ2-5; 8 bases map to TRBD1. Losses at the gene ends were 3 bases for V and 5 bases for J; bases not matched to a gene: 11. This CDR3 spans 16 amino acids. Germline CDR1 and CDR2: SGHTA and FQGNSA.

The chain is built from TRBV30 and TRBJ2-3; 13 bases are a match to TRBD2. The germline V gene encodes CDR1 GTSNPN and CDR2 SVGIG (reference sequence). CDR3 length equals 15 residues. V trimming: 4 bases; J trimming: 4 bases; junction bases outside the gene matches: 5. The CDR3 reads CAWTLTSGGADTQYF. CDR3 nucleotide sequence: TGTGCCTGGACTCTAACTAGCGGGGGGGCAGATACGCAGTATTTT.

The chain has TRBV28 and TRBJ1-6; no firm D call. Germline V gene data show CDR1 as MDHEN and CDR2 as SYDVKM. The CDR3 contains 14 residues. Deletions cut 3 bases from V and 6 bases from J, with 9 bases between. The CDR3 protein is CASSLNRVNSPLHF. The DNA for the CDR3 is TGTGCCAGCAGTTTGAACAGAGTTAATTCACCCCTCCACTTT.

This CDR3 is CASKGPGGIGELFF. Here the CDR3 DNA reads TGTGCCAGTAAAGGGCCGGGTGGGATCGGGGAGCTGTTTTTT. This sequence joins TRBV19 and TRBJ2-2, with D unresolved. V was pared by 7 bases and J by 7 bases, with 16 bases between. The CDR3 loop spans 14 amino acids. CDR1 is LNHDA and CDR2 is SQIVND in the germline V gene (reference sequence).

This clone was picked up a small number of times. The chain carries TRBV11-2 and TRBJ1-2; 7 bases fit TRBD1. The V segment lost 3 bases and the J segment 2 bases; nucleotides outside the gene matches: 6. This CDR3 spans 15 amino acids. Germline V gene sequence: CDR1 SGHAT, CDR2 FQNNGV. CDR3 DNA sequence: TGTGCCAGCAGCTTTGAACGACAGGGAAACTATGGCTACACCTTC. Translation gives CASSFERQGNYGYTF. Variable domain in full (rest from reference TRBV11-2 and TRBJ1-2): EAGVAQSPRYKIIEKRQSVAFWCNPISGHATLYWYQQILGQGPKLLIQFQNNGVVDDSQLPKDRFSAERLKGVDSTLKIQPAKLEDSAVYLCASSFERQGNYGYTFGSGTRLTVV.

CDR3 amino acids: CASSPWTGGSQETQYF. CDR3 sequence (DNA): TGTGCCAGCTCACCTTGGACAGGGGGAAGCCAAGAGACCCAGTACTTC. This rearrangement joins TRBV18 to TRBJ2-5, with 10 positions matching TRBD1. Germline V gives CDR1 KGHSH, CDR2 LQKENI. The CDR3 is made up of 16 amino acids. With V trimmed by 3 bases and J by 1 base, 5 bases remained unmatched.

V and J are TRBV29-1 and TRBJ2-1, with D tentatively TRBD2 (6 bases). Per germline, CDR1 SQVTM and CDR2 ANQGSEA. CDR3 size: 12 residues. Trimming cost V 7 bases and J 1 base, with 8 bases left between them. CDR3 in DNA: TGCAGCGGGGGGGTATCCTACAATGAGCAGTTCTTC. Translation gives CSGGVSYNEQFF.

This clone was picked up many times. The chain is built from TRBV2 and TRBJ1-5, with TRBD1 matching over 7 bases. Per germline, CDR1 SNHLY and CDR2 FYNNEI. After removal of 6 bases from V and 3 bases from J, the junction contained 5 bases not matched to a gene. CDR3 length equals 14 residues. The CDR3 sequence is CASRGDSPNQPQHF. The CDR3 region has the DNA TGTGCCAGCAGGGGGGACAGCCCCAATCAGCCCCAGCATTTT.

The DNA for the CDR3 is TGCGCCAGCAGCCTGGGGACAGGGGGATTGACTGGAAACACCATATATTTT. It translates to CASSLGTGGLTGNTIYF. The V gene is TRBV5-1, the J gene TRBJ1-3; 11 bases fit TRBD1. Germline CDR1 SGHRS, CDR2 YFSETQ. There are 17 residues in the CDR3. J was trimmed by 2 bases and V by 4 bases; bases with no gene match: 8. Filled out from reference TRBV5-1 and TRBJ1-3, the complete variable domain reads KAGVTQTPRYLIKTRGQQVTLSCSPISGHRSVSWYQQTPGQGLQFLFEYFSETQRNKGNFPGRFSGRQFSNSRSEMNVSTLELGDSALYLCASSLGTGGLTGNTIYFGEGSWLTVV.

The table lists this clone with a count of one. The CDR3 loop reads CASSQEGAGPSYEQYF. In nucleotides, the CDR3 is TGCGCCAGCAGCCAAGAAGGGGCAGGTCCTTCCTACGAGCAGTACTTC. The V and J genes are TRBV4-1 and TRBJ2-7; D is perhaps TRBD1 (5 bases). Trimming took 0 bases from V and 1 from J, leaving 13 bases between them. This CDR3 is 16 amino acids long. Germline CDR1 reads MGHRA; CDR2 reads YSYEKL.

Comment on this clone: The sample has other DNA sequences that encode this CDR3 too. The chain carries TRBV7-2 and TRBJ2-7; no definite D call. Germline CDR1 and CDR2: SGHTA and FQGNSA. This CDR3 is 12 amino acids long. V dropped 4 bases and J dropped 0 bases, with 4 bases sitting between them. CDR3 sequence reads: CASSSSSYEQYF. The CDR3, as DNA: TGTGCCAGCAGCTCAAGCTCCTACGAGCAGTACTTC.

The chain is built from TRBV30 and TRBJ1-2; D perhaps matches TRBD1 (5 bases). Germline V gene data show CDR1 as GTSNPN and CDR2 as SVGIG (reference sequence). Trimming pared 1 base from V and 1 base from J, leaving 10 bases between. The CDR3 is 14 residues long. The CDR3 reads CAWSGQFFNYGYTF. The CDR3 DNA reads as TGTGCCTGGAGTGGACAGTTCTTTAACTATGGCTACACCTTC.

In its sample, this clone was seen a few times. The chain combines TRBV30 with TRBJ2-3; D uncertain. Trimming left V 0 bases short and J 0 bases short, with 4 bases between. This CDR3 has 13 residues. The germline gives CDR1 GTSNPN, CDR2 SVGIG (reference sequence). The CDR3 here is CAWSVLSTDTQYF. DNA of the CDR3: TGTGCCTGGAGTGTACTAAGCACAGATACGCAGTATTTT.

This chain connects TRBV1 to TRBJ1-5. TRBV1 is an annotated pseudogene. This CDR3 has 11 residues. CDR3 DNA sequence: TGCACCAGCAGCACCTTTCAGCCCCAGCATTTT. This gives the protein CTSSTFQPQHF.

This rearrangement joins TRBV29-1 to TRBJ2-7; no clear D gene. The CDR3 consists of 13 residues. Germline-derived CDR1 and CDR2 are SQVTM and ANQGSEA. Deletions cut 7 bases from V and 1 base from J, with 14 bases between. The CDR3 DNA reads TGCAGCGCCGAAAGGACGGGTTCCTACGAGCAGTACTTC. Amino acid sequence: CSAERTGSYEQYF.

The CDR3 is CAWSRTANQPQHF. The DNA for the CDR3 is TGTGCCTGGAGCCGGACAGCGAATCAGCCCCAGCATTTT. The chain joins TRBV30 to TRBJ1-5, with D maybe TRBD1 (6 bases). The CDR3 is made up of 13 amino acids. The germline CDR1 and CDR2 sequences are GTSNPN and SVGIG (reference sequence). The V end was cut by 3 bases, the J end by 4 bases, with 10 bases between.

This clone came up a few times. This chain links TRBV23-1 with TRBJ1-6; possible D gene TRBD1, 5 bases. TRBV23-1 is known as an ORF, though its function is uncertain. Trimming shortened V by 3 bases and J by 5 bases, and 20 bases separated the two germline ends. The CDR3 is 18 residues long. CDR3 region: CASSHCRDDQHDNSPLHF. CDR3 nucleotides: TGCGCCAGCAGTCATTGCCGGGACGATCAACATGATAATTCACCCCTCCACTTT.

The rearrangement links TRBV1 to TRBJ2-5; the table's TRBD2 call for D was not verified on the DNA. TRBV1 is annotated as a pseudogene. This CDR3 has 18 residues. DNA of the CDR3: TGCACCAGCAGCCAAGTGGGGCCACGGACTAAGGAACAAGAGACCCAGTACTTC. Translating it yields CTSSQVGPRTKEQETQYF.

The chain employs TRBV2 and TRBJ2-7, with D perhaps matching TRBD1 (7 bases). Trimming left V 8 bases short and J 0 bases short, with 17 bases between. The length of the CDR3 is 15 residues. CDR1 and CDR2 from the germline V gene are SNHLY and FYNNEI. This CDR3 reads CASGGTARTSYEQYF. The CDR3 bases are TGTGCCAGCGGAGGGACAGCTAGAACCTCCTACGAGCAGTACTTC.

V gene TRBV29-1 combines with J gene TRBJ2-5; possible D gene TRBD2, 5 bases. The CDR3 totals 13 residues. Germline V CDR1 and CDR2: SQVTM, ANQGSEA. V gave up 3 bases and J gave up 9 bases, with 17 bases separating them. The CDR3: CSVDSALAGAQYF. The CDR3 bases are TGCAGCGTTGATTCCGCGCTCGCCGGGGCCCAGTACTTC.